The TCR beta chain described here comes from a study of cytomegalovirus exposure and HLA in healthy donors. Study as a whole: Earlier sequencing of about 179 million T cells yielded fewer than 140 million unique TCR beta sequences. Study results and limitations: An analysis was carried out later, and it reportedly showed fewer N-insertions in an Asian-associated ancestry cluster than the approximately 700-donor mean.

The CDR3 has 15 residues. Trimming stripped 5 bases from V and 0 bases from J, with 12 bases between. The germline gives CDR1 MNHEY, CDR2 SMNVEV (reference sequence). About this clone itself: Its specificity is not known.

Amplification used 60 Vbeta primers and 13 Jbeta primers. Clones were sequenced by immunoSEQ multiplex PCR, and TCRdb holds only the in-frame ones, with some missing. This sample has fewer than 200,000 clones, with approximately 67% found just once. This TCR was recovered from a woman under 30 in good health and CMV-seropositive. The V and J genes are TRBV27 and TRBJ2-3; D is unclear. Sequenced material: PBMCs. The CDR3 reads CASSIARYSTDTQYF. In DNA form, the CDR3 reads TGTGCCAGCAGTATAGCCCGATATAGCACAGATACGCAGTATTTT.